The clone carrying this TCR beta chain was recorded at least ten times. Its antigen is as yet unknown. The record originates from a study of T cells in Graves' hyperthyroidism and ophthalmopathy. Study-level findings and limits: Ophthalmopathy was distinguished from stable hyperthyroidism by 13 V-J signatures. In the blood, most expanded thyroid clonotypes above 0.001 appeared as well.

V dropped 4 bases and J dropped 2 bases, with 9 bases sitting between them. The CDR3 length is 13 residues. Ophthalmopathy patients showed a Clinical Activity Score of at least 3, NOSPECS grade of at least 4 and duration under 3 months. Not enrolled were patients with uncontrolled infection, other autoimmune disease, pregnancy or lactation. The CDR3 regions of TCR beta were amplified from RNA transcripts. TCR CDR3 regions were first amplified by RT-PCR with HTBI primers. One entry per CDR3 protein results from TCRdb running MiXCR on the multiplex PCR reads. The repertoire includes about 290,000 distinct CDR3 sequences, about 18% of them detected once, and around 61% sits in the top ten.

The sequenced material came from blood. The J gene is TRBJ2-7, the V gene TRBV12-3 or TRBV12-4, with D maybe TRBD2 (5 bases). The receptor was derived from a woman aged 55-70 years with Graves' ophthalmopathy. In DNA form, the CDR3 reads TGTGCCAGCAGTTGGGGAGCTCCCTACGAGCAGTACTTC. Translating gives CASSWGAPYEQYF.